Below, one TCR beta chain is given with its context. Its antigen specificity is not known. The sample holds no much larger clone one base away, and base qualities are not on file. These data belong to a study of cytomegalovirus exposure and HLA in healthy donors (dated 2017 in TCRdb). Concerning the study at large: An earlier analysis of fewer than 750 of the donors reported 250 to 300 Gb of sequence data and roughly 120 million unique TCR beta sequences obtained from 180 million or so T cells. Approximately 300 gigabases of sequencing data and roughly 90 million unique TCR sequences were included in an early release covering roughly 700 HLA-typed donors. Of the roughly 400 genotyped donors, approximately 81% were placed in the genetic ancestry cluster associated with self-reported Caucasian donors. The study was designed to test whether signatures of past pathogen exposure could be identified by cataloging public T cell receptors. Using immunosequencing, the study profiled T cell repertoires from about 650 subjects and related those repertoires to cytomegalovirus serostatus. Besides the first cohort of around 670 subjects, a separate validation cohort made up of over 95 different subjects was used. High-throughput TCR immunosequencing, statistical association of individual TCRs with disease status, and machine learning were combined to predict cytomegalovirus infection status. A later analysis re-examined previously published TCR beta repertoires from hundreds of donors and added high-resolution HLA genotyping to investigate patterns of TCR occurrence. Rather than using new phenotypic data, the later analysis identified candidate immune exposures from TCR beta sequences and from how often those sequences occurred across donors. An earlier analysis of approximately 500 of the donors applied high-throughput TCR beta sequencing to assess whether each TCR beta V gene segment acted as functional or pseudogenic. Alongside the repertoire data, information on donor age, sex, ethnicity and CMV serostatus was compiled. A later genetic analysis used genome-wide SNP genotypes for 398 of the 666 donors, treating that subset as a discovery cohort. All discovery cohort repertoires had been generated using a single sequencing platform. Both class I and class II loci were covered by HLA typing, at four-digit resolution. Typing coverage varied by locus: roughly 629-640 donors for A, B, C, DRB1 and DQB1; approximately 500 for DQA1; around 610 for DPA1; around 450 for DPB1. Because of strong linkage in the cohort, roughly five DR-DQ haplotypes were treated as single units for association and clustering. Among 398 genotyped donors of the cohort, an average of roughly 240,000 unique TCR beta nucleotide sequences were sequenced per donor, about a sixth of them non-productive.

Spanning cysteine to phenylalanine, the CDR3 consists of 13 amino acids. Solely the CDR3 DNA is kept, with 39 bases framed from the first base. V was cut back by 4 bases and J by 6 bases, leaving a gap of 12 bases between them. CDR1 and CDR2, looked up from the germline V gene, are MGHDK and SYGVNS. The cohort was made up of approximately 670 healthy bone marrow donors. Cohort members were all nominally healthy when sampled, although unrecorded immune exposures were likely present. The donor was CMV seronegative and belonged to the group of roughly 330 seronegative cohort members. Each donor provided a peripheral blood sample, and peripheral blood mononuclear cells were used for TCR beta sequencing. Genomic DNA was extracted from the blood cell samples with the Qiagen DNeasy Blood Extraction Kit. Receptors were amplified or captured by the immunoSEQ multiplex PCR assay. The multiplex PCR relied on a mix of 60 forward primers for TCR Vbeta segments and 13 reverse primers for TCR Jbeta segments. A multiplex PCR assay on genomic DNA amplified the CDR3 region of rearranged TCR beta genes. The Illumina HiSeq System was used to sequence the amplified TCR beta libraries as 87-base-pair reads. Processing in the source paper ran as follows. In a later analysis, around 80 million unique TCR beta chains were counted across the roughly 700 repertoires, and approximately 9.9 million of these chains were shared by at least two donors. A nearest-neighbor algorithm error-corrected the raw reads and collapsed the reads into unique sequences, merging closely related sequences to remove PCR and sequencing errors. Alignment of CDR3 sequences to IMGT reference sequences was used to assign V, D and J gene segments. For a sequence to be retained, a match of at least six nucleotides to both a V gene segment and a J gene segment was required. A rearrangement was called productive if the CDR3 had no stop codons and remained in frame with V and J, and every other rearrangement was called non-productive. Following IMGT convention, CDR3 was defined as the stretch from the second conserved V-encoded cysteine to the conserved J-encoded phenylalanine. The earlier analysis of fewer than 750 of the donors excluded sequences that lacked an unambiguous match to a single V gene segment. An earlier analysis of several hundred of the donors called V segments functional above 56.7% productive rearrangements and segregating when the between-donor standard deviation exceeded 5%. A statistical classification framework was built for diagnosing cytomegalovirus status from the catalog of TCR beta chain sequences. In a later analysis, TCR nucleotide sequences were compared against IMGT/GENE-DB human TR gene sequences so that V and J genes could be assigned. A later analysis assigned CDR3 sequences and most-parsimonious VDJ recombination scenarios with the TCRdist pipeline. In a later analysis, each TCR beta chain was defined by its CDR3 amino acid sequence together with its V-gene family, and reads without a unique V-gene family were excluded. A later analysis removed several hundred highly shared, low-generation-probability nucleotide sequences to deal with suspected cross-contamination and a sequencing artifact. In a later analysis, a clonal expansion index for each public chain was calculated from normalized within-repertoire ranks of inferred template counts. Generation probabilities in a later analysis came from a VDJ recombination model fitted to out-of-frame rearrangements, and those results were checked against IGoR. A later analysis scored TCR-TCR, TCR-HLA and TCR-CMV co-occurrence with hypergeometric tests, applying a repertoire-size bias correction to TCR pairs. To estimate false discovery rates, a later analysis permuted the HLA or CMV assignments 20 times. In a later analysis, co-occurring TCRs were grouped using DBSCAN, and TCRdist sequence similarity was added for clustering within HLA-allele-positive subsets. Repertoires with fewer than 30,000 or more than 120,000 public chains were left out of co-occurrence clustering, as were roughly five repertoires with anomalous nucleotide sharing. This is the immuneACCESS table as TCRdb keeps it, with only in-frame sequences that have V and J called. A part of the clones is gone; compared with another copy, unresolved V genes explain less than half, and the rest is unexplained. V, J and clone size reflect that table, while D and trimming were determined from the DNA. The sample yields over 55,000 clones; 75% to 85% were counted once. The top ten constitute roughly 5.7% of the sample.

Findings and caveats that apply to the study as a whole: When HLA alleles, especially DR and DQ, strongly co-occurred, attributing TCR associations to individual alleles was difficult. Because HLA typing was unavailable for some donors at each locus, only the typed subset was used in association tests. Specific HLA alleles were associated with 18,000 or so TCR beta sequences at a false discovery rate of 0.05 in a later analysis. In a later analysis, HLA-associated TCR beta chains showed more clonal expansion and lower generation probabilities than non-associated chains that were equally common. Presence/absence analyses assumed roughly uniform sequencing depth across donors, an assumption that may not hold. A total of 150 to 200 TCR beta chains were listed by the study as associated with cytomegalovirus. V-gene and J-gene trimming of TCR beta chains was associated with a missense DCLRE1C variant in a later genetic analysis, and the association was replicated in an independent cohort. According to the authors, the approach could potentially be generalized to other disease states and immunological phenotypes. A later analysis found that most CMV-associated TCR beta chains appeared HLA-restricted, with HLA associations seemingly driven largely by CMV exposure. In vitro tests confirmed that a few of the cytomegalovirus-associated TCR beta chains recognize cytomegalovirus antigens. In a later analysis, the rate of TCR association differed among HLA loci, with DRB1 alleles having the most associated TCRs and HLA-C alleles having the fewest. Because counts were too low, more than 15 rarely observed V segments, including chromosome 9 orphons, were excluded from the earlier analysis of fewer than 650 of the donors. The only immune exposure information available for the cohort was CMV serostatus. In an earlier analysis of about 540 of the donors, most TCR beta V segments were observed in productive rearrangements about 87% or about 30% of the time, broadly matching IMGT annotations. Cytomegalovirus status was reported to be diagnosed by the classifier with high specificity and sensitivity in both the original and validation cohorts. While some public TCRs were present in many individuals, most TCR sequences turned up only very rarely across donors. In a later analysis, several top co-occurrence clusters were reported to appear linked to parvovirus B19, influenza, CMV and Epstein-Barr virus. Because the 87-base-pair reads could not distinguish some IMGT-functional V segments, including TRBV6-2 and TRBV6-3, those segments were excluded. A further reported finding was that TCR beta sequences accurately predicted the HLA-A and HLA-B alleles for most subjects in the first cohort. A later genetic analysis reported fewer N-insertions in productive TCRs among donors in an Asian-associated ancestry cluster than the roughly 620-donor mean. A cluster of highly shared sequence variants was judged likely to be a technical artifact of the sequencing pipeline. Linkage disequilibrium might explain the correlated functional status among segregating V segments, but an unknown experimental factor could not be excluded. In this cohort, only TCR beta chains were sequenced, and detectable features were limited by the absence of alpha or paired-chain data.

Recombination joined TRBV25-1 with TRBJ1-2; confidence is insufficient to name the D gene. The specimen sequenced was PBMCs. The sequence derives from a male donor in good health and CMV-seronegative. CDR3 protein: CASSGPPPDGYTF. The nucleotides are TGTGCCAGCAGTGGCCCCCCCCCGGATGGCTACACCTTC.